The 24 T cell receptor beta chains below were found in one sample sequenced in a study of long-term antiretroviral therapy in people with HIV. immunoSEQ v3.0 was run at survey level. Libraries were prepared by immunoSEQ multiplex PCR; TCRdb keeps only in-frame clonotypes and omits some of them. The sample includes more than 20,000 clones, 82% seen only once; the top ten take approximately 12%. The specimen comprised unsorted PBMCs, sampled approximately 2.5 years after starting antiretroviral therapy. The receptor set was obtained from a middle-aged man with HIV.

The J gene is TRBJ1-2, the V gene TRBV29-1; 10 bases match TRBD1. The trim removed 6 bases at V and 2 bases at J, leaving 9 bases unmatched. The length of the CDR3 is 15 residues. Looked up from germline, CDR1 is SQVTM and CDR2 is ANQGSEA. This CDR3 reads CSVGQGVGLNYGYTF. CDR3 nucleotide sequence: TGCAGCGTAGGACAGGGGGTAGGGTTAAACTATGGCTACACCTTC.

This clone was detected only once. The chain is built from TRBV6-4 and TRBJ2-1, with D perhaps matching TRBD2 (6 bases). CDR1 and CDR2 from the germline V gene are MRHNA and SNTAGT. This CDR3 contains 14 residues. The V end was cut by 2 bases, the J end by 7 bases, with 12 bases between. Written as DNA, the CDR3 is TGTGCCAGCAGTGACCAAGGAGGGATGAATGAGCAGTTCTTC. It is translated as CASSDQGGMNEQFF.

The chain is built from TRBV7-9 and TRBJ2-1; the D gene is possibly TRBD2 (5 bases). The CDR3 extends over 13 amino acids. CDR1 is SEHNR and CDR2 is FQNEAQ in the germline V gene (reference sequence). V was pared by 4 bases and J by 2 bases, with 6 bases between. The chain's CDR3 is CASSYGTYNEQFF. The CDR3 region has the DNA TGTGCCAGCAGCTACGGGACCTACAATGAGCAGTTCTTC.

The CDR3 reads CASSLGAGAYEQYF. The CDR3 DNA is TGTGCCAGCAGCTTGGGAGCGGGAGCCTACGAGCAGTACTTC. The chain employs TRBV7-8 and TRBJ2-7, with 8 bases matching TRBD2. CDR3 length: 14 amino acids. CDR1 and CDR2 from the germline V gene are SGHVS and FQNEAQ. V trimming: 3 bases; J trimming: 2 bases; junction bases outside the gene matches: 3. Supplemented by reference TRBV7-8 and TRBJ2-7, the full variable domain reads GAGVSQSPRYKVAKRGQDVALRCDPISGHVSLFWYQQALGQGPEFLTYFQNEAQLDKSGLPSDRFFAERPEGSVSTLKIQRTQQEDSAVYLCASSLGAGAYEQYFGPGTRLTVT.

V is TRBV5-4 and J is TRBJ1-1, with 7 nucleotides matching TRBD1. Germline V gene sequence: CDR1 SGHNT, CDR2 YYREEE (reference sequence). The trim removed 6 bases at V and 3 bases at J, leaving 11 bases unmatched. The CDR3 covers 15 residues. CDR3 coding DNA: TGTGCCAGCACTTCGACGGGACAGATAGACACTGAAGCTTTCTTT. It specifies CASTSTGQIDTEAFF.

V and J are TRBV2 and TRBJ2-7, with D possibly called TRBD1 or TRBD2 (5 bases each). Trimming removed 0 bases at V and 0 bases at J, with 12 bases between. The CDR3 consists of 16 residues. In germline, CDR1 is SNHLY, CDR2 FYNNEI. CDR3 nucleotide sequence: TGTGCCAGCAGTGAAGCTTCGGGGCCTAGCTCCTACGAGCAGTACTTC. This translates into CASSEASGPSSYEQYF.

This rearrangement joins TRBV2 to TRBJ2-1; tentative D call: TRBD1 (6 bases). Germline V lookup: CDR1 SNHLY, CDR2 FYNNEI. CDR3 length: 15 amino acids. V was pared by 7 bases and J by 0 bases, with 13 bases between. The chain's CDR3 is CASKSRGGSYNEQFF. CDR3 coding DNA: TGTGCCAGCAAATCGAGAGGGGGCTCCTACAATGAGCAGTTCTTC.

The chain uses TRBV27 and TRBJ2-1; D ambiguous. Trimming cost V 2 bases and J 6 bases, with 11 bases left between them. CDR3 length: 14 residues. From germline, CDR1 is MNHEY and CDR2 SMNVEV (reference sequence). CDR3 sequence reads: CASSLGPTANEQFF. The CDR3 region has the DNA TGTGCCAGCAGTTTAGGCCCGACGGCCAATGAGCAGTTCTTC.

This clone was seen only a few times. The chain has TRBV2 and TRBJ1-5; 10 bases are a match to TRBD1. Germline CDR1 SNHLY, CDR2 FYNNEI. The CDR3 consists of 14 residues. The junction had 4 bases not matched to a gene; V was cut back by 7 bases and J by 4 bases. CDR3 region: CASKKGQGNQPQHF. For the CDR3, the DNA is TGTGCCAGCAAAAAGGGACAGGGGAATCAGCCCCAGCATTTT.

The chain joins TRBV5-1 to TRBJ2-7; tentative D call: TRBD2 (5 bases). Germline CDR1 reads SGHRS; CDR2 reads YFSETQ. Trimming took off 6 bases at V and 7 bases at J, with 26 bases between the two ends. CDR3 size: 16 residues. CDR3: CASNFGKEGGSGEQYF. CDR3 bases: TGCGCCAGCAACTTTGGGAAGGAAGGAGGTTCTGGAGAGCAGTACTTC.

The sample holds a few counts of this clone. The rearrangement joins TRBV12-5 to TRBJ1-5; 9 bases align to TRBD1. With 6 bases clipped from V and 1 base from J, the junction kept 10 bases outside the gene matches. Germline V lookup: CDR1 LGHNT, CDR2 FRNRAP. This CDR3 spans 17 amino acids. The CDR3 spells CASGDQQGADSNQPQHF. The CDR3 DNA reads TGTGCTAGTGGCGATCAACAGGGGGCGGACAGCAATCAGCCCCAGCATTTT.

The V gene is TRBV5-5, the J gene TRBJ1-4; 12 bases line up with TRBD1. Germline loops: CDR1 SGHKS, CDR2 YYEKEE (reference sequence). This CDR3 is 18 amino acids long. With 0 bases clipped from V and 2 bases from J, the junction kept 5 bases outside the gene matches. As DNA, the CDR3 is TGTGCCAGCAGCTTGGAACCGGGACAGGGGGCGACTAATGAAAAACTGTTTTTT. Translation gives CASSLEPGQGATNEKLFF.

This clone was recorded only once. This sequence joins TRBV5-4 and TRBJ2-3; 8 bases fit TRBD2. V shed 5 bases and J 2 bases; nucleotides not matched to a gene: 7. This CDR3 comprises 15 residues. Germline assignment: CDR1 SGHNT and CDR2 YYREEE (reference sequence). The CDR3 protein is CASRDQRGSTDTQYF. The CDR3 bases are TGTGCCAGCAGGGACCAGCGGGGGTCCACAGATACGCAGTATTTT.

V gene TRBV30 combines with J gene TRBJ2-2, with D possibly being TRBD1 or TRBD2 (6 bases each). V was clipped by 0 bases and J by 10 bases, with 12 bases between them. CDR1 GTSNPN and CDR2 SVGIG come from the germline V gene (reference sequence). The CDR3 totals 13 residues. The CDR3: CAWSVRGGEELFF. As DNA, the CDR3 is TGTGCCTGGAGTGTCAGGGGCGGGGAGGAGCTGTTTTTT.

This clone was seen once. This chain joins TRBV6-1 and TRBJ1-2; weak D call: TRBD1 (5 bases). The CDR3 is 15 residues long. Germline-derived CDR1 and CDR2 are MNHNS and SASEGT. The V end lost 7 bases, the J end lost 4 bases, and 19 bases lay between the germline ends. Here the CDR3 reads CASIQRGSRAYGYTF. CDR3 bases: TGTGCCAGCATTCAGAGGGGCAGCCGAGCCTATGGCTACACCTTC.

The CDR3 region has the DNA TGTGCCAGCAGCTTGCAGGGAGGATTAAGCAATCAGCCCCAGCATTTT. It encodes CASSLQGGLSNQPQHF. The chain joins TRBV5-4 to TRBJ1-5; a possible D gene is TRBD1 (5 bases). CDR3 length: 16 residues. With 1 base removed from V and 1 base from J, the gap between germline ends came to 12 bases. Germline V gene lookup returns CDR1 SGHNT and CDR2 YYREEE (reference sequence).

The chain recombines TRBV9 with TRBJ2-7; 8 nucleotides line up with TRBD2. CDR1 SGDLS and CDR2 YYNGEE come from the germline V gene. The CDR3 totals 17 residues. Trimming at V came to 3 bases and at J to 6 bases, leaving 17 bases not matched to a gene. The CDR3 DNA reads as TGTGCCAGCAGCGGGGTTTCGGGAGTAGCGGGATTCGGCGAGCAGTACTTC. It encodes CASSGVSGVAGFGEQYF.

The chain uses TRBV28 and TRBJ1-3; D perhaps matches TRBD1 (6 bases). The CDR3 is 16 residues long. Germline loops: CDR1 MDHEN, CDR2 SYDVKM. V was shortened by 5 bases and J by 1 base, with 15 bases between the two germline ends. CDR3 in amino acids: CASSPPPGDSGNTIYF. CDR3 DNA: TGTGCCAGCAGTCCCCCTCCAGGGGATTCTGGAAACACCATATATTTT.

This clone showed up just once. The chain is built from TRBV7-2 and TRBJ1-1; D uncertain. V gave up 5 bases and J gave up 0 bases, with 7 bases separating them. Germline V lookup: CDR1 SGHTA, CDR2 FQGNSA. The CDR3 has 13 residues. The CDR3 DNA reads TGTGCCAGCAGCCTGCTGATGAACACTGAAGCTTTCTTT. This sequence encodes CASSLLMNTEAFF.

CDR3 in amino acids: CASSPIGTKSTGELFF. The CDR3 DNA is TGTGCCAGCAGCCCCATCGGAACGAAAAGCACCGGGGAGCTGTTTTTT. V usage is TRBV27 and J usage is TRBJ2-2, with unresolved D. The CDR3 is made up of 16 amino acids. The germline V gene encodes CDR1 MNHEY and CDR2 SMNVEV (reference sequence). Trimming removed 6 bases from V and 4 bases from J, with 18 bases in between.

The gene calls are TRBV13 and TRBJ2-3; weak D call: TRBD1 (6 bases). This CDR3 has 12 residues. Per germline, CDR1 PRHDT and CDR2 FYEKMQ (reference sequence). V was clipped by 8 bases and J by 4 bases, with 10 bases between them. The CDR3 DNA follows: TGTGCCAGCGCGGCAGGGGCAGATACGCAGTATTTT. Protein: CASAAGADTQYF.

The chain employs TRBV5-4 and TRBJ1-2; a possible D gene is TRBD1 (6 bases). The germline CDR1 and CDR2 sequences are SGHNT and YYREEE (reference sequence). V was pared by 3 bases and J by 2 bases, with 14 bases between. This CDR3 spans 15 amino acids. The CDR3 is CASSSSWTENYGYTF. CDR3 coding DNA: TGTGCCAGCAGCTCCAGTTGGACAGAAAACTATGGCTACACCTTC.

This clone was observed once. The chain couples TRBV11-3 to TRBJ2-1, with D tentatively TRBD1 or TRBD2 (5 bases each). This CDR3 contains 15 residues. V gave up 3 bases and J gave up 3 bases, with 12 bases separating them. Germline CDR1 reads SGHNT; CDR2 reads YENEEA. CDR3 nucleotide sequence: TGTGCCAGCAGCTTGACCCGGGACGGCTACAATGAGCAGTTCTTC. Amino acids: CASSLTRDGYNEQFF.

This chain links TRBV10-3 with TRBJ2-5; TRBD2 matches 7 bases. CDR3 length equals 13 residues. Germline V gene sequence: CDR1 ENHRY, CDR2 SYGVKD. V trimming: 5 bases; J trimming: 2 bases; junction bases outside the gene matches: 2. The CDR3 protein is CAISNGGQETQYF. The CDR3 nucleotides read TGTGCCATCAGTAACGGGGGGCAAGAGACCCAGTACTTC.